This T cell receptor (beta chain) was identified during a study of CD8+ T cells in alopecia areata. The study, taken as a whole, reports: Lesional scalp displayed greater clonality than normal scalp, most notably in alopecia totalis/universalis. Many expanded lesional clones persisted in scalp and blood during tofacitinib. As there was one nonresponder, how baseline CD8+ expansion relates to response remains uncertain.

Isolated RNA was reverse transcribed into cDNA used as the sequencing template. This table comes from immunoSEQ multiplex PCR, and its TCRdb copy is limited to in-frame clones, with some not included. The sample yields 95,000 to 150,000 clones, over 60% seen once. For this clone: Its specificity is not known.

Treatment defined: oral pan-JAK inhibitor, 5-10 mg twice daily. This specimen consisted of CD4+ T cells sorted from blood, obtained at week 4, from a patient treated with tofacitinib. This receptor was taken from a human donor with alopecia areata.

The CDR3: CASTWTEDNEQFF. In nucleotides, the CDR3 is TGTGCCAGCACCTGGACAGAAGACAATGAGCAGTTCTTC. The chain uses TRBV2 and TRBJ2-1, with D tentatively TRBD1 (6 bases). Germline-derived CDR1 and CDR2 are SNHLY and FYNNEI. The CDR3 is made up of 13 amino acids. Trimming left V 7 bases short and J 5 bases short, with 12 bases between.